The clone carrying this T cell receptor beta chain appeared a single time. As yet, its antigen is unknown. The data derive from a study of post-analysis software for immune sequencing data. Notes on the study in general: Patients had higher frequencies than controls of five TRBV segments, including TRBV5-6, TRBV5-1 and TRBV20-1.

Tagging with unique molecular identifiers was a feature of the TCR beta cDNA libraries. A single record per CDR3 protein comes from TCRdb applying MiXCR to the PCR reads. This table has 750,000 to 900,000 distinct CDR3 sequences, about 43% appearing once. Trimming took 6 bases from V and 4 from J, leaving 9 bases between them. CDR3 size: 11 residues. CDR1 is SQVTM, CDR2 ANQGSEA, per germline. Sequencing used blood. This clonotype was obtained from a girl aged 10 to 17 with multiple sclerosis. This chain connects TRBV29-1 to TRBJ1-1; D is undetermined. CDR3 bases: TGCAGCGTAGCCCTTGCCACTGAAGCTTTCTTT. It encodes CSVALATEAFF.